This TCR beta chain was recorded in a study of naive and memory T cell subsets (dated 2017 in TCRdb). Turning to the overall study: Sorted naive and memory T cell subsets from peripheral blood were analyzed in the study using a UMI-based, open-source pipeline for TCR alpha and beta sequencing. The results of the functional CMV T cell responses matched the IgG serology results in every case. RNA was DNase-treated and reverse transcribed with TCR constant-region primers, mostly using SuperScript III. Here is what the overall study found, with its caveats: A power law was followed by TCR abundance, with an exponent that differed between naive and memory subsets but was consistent across the three individuals. RNA-based TCR counts may be influenced by expression changes linked to T cell activation and differentiation. No ground truth was available to validate the repertoire findings for the naive and memory subsets. In both CD4 and CD8 cells, the Gini index increased while Shannon and inverse Simpson diversity decreased from naive through CM, EM and EMRA. Clonotypes were defined as single alpha or beta chain sequences, not paired alpha/beta receptors. After error correction, only a single occurrence was seen for over 90% of naive TCR sequences, so much steeper abundance distributions were produced than in memory subsets.

Turning to this clonotype: Its antigen is unknown. Qualities for individual bases were not recorded, and no much larger clone is one base off.

Preparation of the library involved UMI-ligation and nested PCR. An equimolar mix of two oligonucleotides covering both TRBC1 and TRBC2 was used as the beta constant-region primer. A single-stranded oligonucleotide bearing the SP2 primer plus a 12-nucleotide UMI was ligated onto the 3' end of the cDNA by T4 RNA ligase 1. The ligated cDNA went through four rounds of PCR with nested alpha and beta constant-region primers together with the SP2 primer. The ligation reaction was kept at 16 degrees C for about 19-25 hours. PCR2 was typically run as a SYBR Green qPCR and stopped at a predetermined threshold to prevent over-amplification. All purifications after the first were performed with Agencourt AMPure XP magnetic beads. Library amounts were measured by Qubit and library quality was assessed on a TapeStation, where the main peak was expected at around 650 bp. Pooled libraries were sequenced on an Illumina MiSeq with v2 2x251 paired-end kits, typically giving roughly 0.9-2.3 million reads per sample. Libraries were pooled at 4 nM per sample, and roughly 5-8% PhiX was added to improve cluster recognition. Concerning the study's data processing: Using tag matching that tolerated one base-pair mismatch, Decombinator assigned V and J genes to FASTQ reads that had been processed by Demultiplexor. UMIs were used by Collapsinator to correct both sequencing errors and frequency errors arising from PCR heterogeneity. TCRs were translated and CDR3s were extracted from the conserved cysteine to the FGXG phenylalanine by CDR3Translator, with non-productive sequences being flagged. Gini, Shannon entropy and inverse Simpson indices were calculated on repertoires that had been subsampled to equal numbers of UMI-defined TCRs. Clonotype abundance distributions were fitted to a power law by maximum likelihood within the linear range. Similar UMI counts, unique TCR numbers and clonal distributions were obtained with the pipeline and with MIGEC on one naive CD8 sample. Repertoires were searched for approximately 7,000 CMV-associated CDR3 sequences compiled from VDJdb and a published dataset. Using fastp at Q25 and MiXCR, TCRdb reprocessed the public reads and kept productive beta chains. Every distinct CDR3 protein forms one entry, paired with its most common genes and DNA. It is TCRdb's table, rather than the study itself, that gives the V and J calls and clone size. Counted in this sample were about 85,000 distinct CDR3 sequences; about 12% of them appeared once. The ten biggest clones cover roughly 0.84% of the sample.

Spanning cysteine to phenylalanine, the CDR3 consists of 16 amino acids. Here the CDR3 DNA is all that survives: 48 bases in frame from base 1. Trimming takes 3 bases off V and 4 bases off J; junction bases not matched to a gene: 7. CDR1 SGHTA and CDR2 FQGTGA were looked up in the germline V gene. Separate amplification of TCR alpha and beta chain libraries was performed from the second PCR step onward. To determine each donor's CMV status, fresh PBMCs were stimulated overnight with CMV viral lysate, and IFNgamma production from CD4+ T cells was then assessed. CD4 T cells were positively selected with Miltenyi beads, followed by positive selection of CD8 T cells from the CD4-negative fraction. After staining for CD3, CD4, CD8, CD45RA, CD27 and a live/dead dye, cells were sorted on a BD Aria II into four subsets based on CD45RA and CD27. Blood was obtained from a few healthy volunteers, and the blood from each volunteer was fractionated into CD4 and CD8 T cells and subsequently into four differentiation subsets. Approximately 130 ml of peripheral blood was drawn per donor, and PBMC were isolated by Ficoll-Paque PLUS density-gradient centrifugation. The sorted cells were lysed in RLT buffer, after which RNA was extracted using a Qiagen RNeasy kit and kept at -80 degrees C.

The TCR comes from a human donor in good health. The receptor chain draws on TRBV7-3 and TRBJ2-1, with 9 central nucleotides matching TRBD1. The sequenced sample consisted of central memory CD4+ T cells from blood. What the cell subset or site label conveys for this sample: central memory, CD45RA- CD27+. The CDR3 region: CASSFGTGWAYNEQFF. The sequenced DNA is TGTGCCAGCAGCTTCGGGACAGGGTGGGCTTACAATGAGCAGTTCTTC.